The clone carrying this T cell receptor (beta chain) was picked up one time. The antigen remains unidentified. Measured with immunoSEQ multiplex PCR; TCRdb has only the in-frame clones, and not every one. Altogether fewer than 90,000 clones are present, around 85% being singletons, with the ten largest covering about 22%. V was shortened by 0 bases and J by 4 bases, with 19 bases between the two germline ends. This CDR3 has 18 residues. Looked up from germline, CDR1 is SGDLS and CDR2 is YYNGEE. This record belongs to a study of radiation and T cells in renal cell carcinoma. The study's findings and limits: Top tumor clonotypes rose in blood 2 weeks post-radiation, then contracted. Without pretreatment biopsies, baseline tumor clonotype presence was undetermined.

Time point reported: blood 2 weeks post-SBRT. Sample treatment: 15 Gy SBRT to primary tumor, nephrectomy 4 weeks later. After SBRT, blood was collected at 2 and 4 weeks, plus baseline. The tumor was a clear cell renal cell carcinoma. The V gene is TRBV9, the J gene TRBJ2-2, with D possibly being TRBD1 (7 bases). The specimen was blood, collected from a patient whose treatment included radiotherapy and nephrectomy. The receptor was isolated from a woman aged 45-65 years with renal cell carcinoma. The CDR3 spells CASSVAKVGGGRTGELFF. CDR3 DNA sequence: TGTGCCAGCAGCGTAGCTAAGGTTGGAGGGGGCCGCACCGGGGAGCTGTTTTTT.